The 26 T cell receptor beta chains below come from one sample, sequenced in a study of blood T cell repertoires in COVID-19. Some clones are missing from TCRdb's copy, which holds only in-frame ones; the method was immunoSEQ multiplex PCR. The table lists roughly 320,000 clones, more than 85% of them singletons, with roughly 3.9% in the top ten. The source material was PBMCs or T cells enriched from blood (not recorded which). The origin of the receptors is a woman in her thirties who had been exposed to COVID-19.

This clone appeared a few times. The chain recombines TRBV4-1 with TRBJ2-1, with TRBD2 matching 9 bases. The V gene's germline CDR1 is MGHRA and CDR2 YSYEKL. There are 16 residues in the CDR3. V was pared by 1 base and J by 10 bases, with 11 bases of the junction left unmatched. The CDR3 DNA reads TGCGCCAGCAGCCAAGGACCCGGCGGGGGGGCGAGAGAGCAGTTCTTC. This gives the protein CASSQGPGGGAREQFF.

The rearrangement joins TRBV20-1 to TRBJ1-6, with D hard to call. V lost 3 bases to trimming and J lost 10 bases, with 7 bases between them. Germline CDR1 is DFQATT and CDR2 is SNEGSKA (reference sequence). This CDR3 comprises 11 residues. The DNA for the CDR3 is TGCAGTGCTAGCCCAATCTCACCCCTCCACTTT. Residues: CSASPISPLHF.

The chain carries TRBV5-1 and TRBJ1-2; D gene uncertain. V lost 2 bases to trimming and J lost 7 bases, with 15 bases between them. The CDR3 has 14 residues. Germline V CDR1 and CDR2: SGHRS, YFSETQ. CDR3 region: CASSLGRGIIGYTF. The CDR3 DNA sequence: TGCGCCAGCAGCTTAGGCCGGGGTATTATTGGCTACACCTTC.

The J gene is TRBJ1-4, the V gene TRBV5-5; tentatively, D is TRBD1 (5 bases). The CDR3 sequence is 14 residues long. V was pared by 8 bases and J by 8 bases, with 19 bases between. In germline, CDR1 is SGHKS, CDR2 YYEKEE (reference sequence). The CDR3 sequence: CASDYGQRGEKLFF. The CDR3 nucleotides read TGTGCCAGTGACTATGGGCAGCGGGGGGAAAAACTGTTTTTT.

The chain joins TRBV5-4 to TRBJ2-1, with D tentatively TRBD2 (7 bases). V lost 4 bases, J lost 2 bases, and 16 bases lay in between. The CDR3 extends over 16 amino acids. Germline assignment: CDR1 SGHNT and CDR2 YYREEE (reference sequence). CDR3 residues: CASSRSGGRPYNEQFF. Written as DNA, the CDR3 is TGTGCCAGCAGCAGGTCGGGGGGCCGGCCCTACAATGAGCAGTTCTTC.

The rearrangement uses TRBV2 and TRBJ1-5; D uncertain. The CDR3 spans 15 residues. Trimming pared 2 bases from V and 7 bases from J, leaving 15 bases between. Looked up from germline, CDR1 is SNHLY and CDR2 is FYNNEI. DNA for the CDR3: TGTGCCAGCAGTGAAACAGAGGGCTATCGGCAGCCCCAGCATTTT. Amino acids: CASSETEGYRQPQHF.

The V call is TRBV5-5, the J call TRBJ2-6; 12 bases are a match to TRBD1. Germline CDR1 reads SGHKS; CDR2 reads YYEKEE (reference sequence). The V and J ends lost 3 bases and 1 base, in that order; junction bases with no gene match: 2. The CDR3 length is 17 residues. CDR3 residues: CASSSGQGASGANVLTF. Here the CDR3 DNA reads TGTGCCAGCAGCTCGGGACAGGGGGCATCTGGGGCCAACGTCCTGACTTTC.

The CDR3 DNA follows: TGTGCCAGCGGGTGGCGTTGGAACACTGAAGCTTTCTTT. This translates into CASGWRWNTEAFF. The chain has TRBV19 and TRBJ1-1; D remains ambiguous. V was clipped by 9 bases and J by 1 base, with 12 bases between them. The CDR3 totals 13 residues. Per the germline V gene, CDR1 is LNHDA and CDR2 is SQIVND (reference sequence). Combining the CDR3 with reference TRBV19 and TRBJ1-1 gives the whole variable domain DGGITQSPKYLFRKEGQNVTLSCEQNLNHDAMYWYRQDPGQGLRLIYYSQIVNDFQKGDIAEGYSVSREKKESFPLTVTSAQKNPTAFYLCASGWRWNTEAFFGQGTRLTVV.

CDR3: CASSLGGTGNTIYF. The CDR3 DNA follows: TGCGCCAGCAGCTTGGGAGGGACTGGAAACACCATATATTTT. The chain combines TRBV5-1 with TRBJ1-3; D gene uncertain. CDR1 and CDR2 (germline): SGHRS, YFSETQ. Deletions cut 0 bases from V and 2 bases from J, with 6 bases between. This CDR3 is built from 14 residues.

This chain joins TRBV2 and TRBJ1-4, with 10 bases matching TRBD1. This CDR3 spans 18 amino acids. V gave up 4 bases and J gave up 5 bases; unmatched junction bases: 13. Germline assignment: CDR1 SNHLY and CDR2 FYNNEI. CDR3 coding DNA: TGTGCCAGCAGTGGGTCTTGGGAGACAGGGGGCTTGAATGAAAAACTGTTTTTT. It codes for CASSGSWETGGLNEKLFF.

The chain joins TRBV6-6 to TRBJ1-5, with a tentative D call TRBD1 (5 bases). The germline CDR1 and CDR2 sequences are MNHNY and SVGAGI (reference sequence). V lost 3 bases and J 4 bases, leaving 13 bases between the germline ends. CDR3 length equals 15 residues. The CDR3 loop reads CASSYGGRGNQPQHF. CDR3 nucleotides: TGTGCCAGCAGTTATGGAGGACGGGGGAATCAGCCCCAGCATTTT.

V is TRBV4-1 and J is TRBJ2-7; 9 bases are shared with TRBD1. Losses at the gene ends were 3 bases for V and 4 bases for J; bases not matched to a gene: 10. The germline V gene encodes CDR1 MGHRA and CDR2 YSYEKL. The CDR3 spans 16 residues. The CDR3 loop is CASSQGPGTGSYEQYF. CDR3 in DNA: TGCGCCAGCAGCCAGGGACCCGGGACAGGGTCGTACGAGCAGTACTTC.

This chain joins TRBV5-1 and TRBJ1-6; tentative D call: TRBD1 (6 bases). V lost 3 bases to trimming and J lost 8 bases, with 12 bases between them. The CDR3 is 14 amino acids. The germline V gene has CDR1 SGHRS and CDR2 YFSETQ. DNA of the CDR3: TGCGCCAGCAGCTCCAGCTCAGGGGATTCACCCCTCCACTTT. Its translation is CASSSSSGDSPLHF.

This clone came up once. This chain's CDR3 is CAISESDSVTSNQPQHF. The CDR3 region has the DNA TGTGCCATCAGTGAGTCGGACAGTGTAACTAGCAATCAGCCCCAGCATTTT. V and J are TRBV10-3 and TRBJ1-5, with a weak D call TRBD1 (6 bases). V lost 0 bases to trimming and J lost 0 bases, with 12 bases between them. Germline V lookup: CDR1 ENHRY, CDR2 SYGVKD. The CDR3 length is 17 residues.

The chain employs TRBV27 and TRBJ1-6; D is uncertain. The CDR3 consists of 14 residues. Trimming removed 4 bases from V and 3 bases from J, with 7 bases in between. CDR1 and CDR2 (germline): MNHEY, SMNVEV (reference sequence). The CDR3 DNA is TGTGCCAGCAGTTGGGCAGTCTATAATTCACCCCTCCACTTT. This encodes CASSWAVYNSPLHF.

The chain couples TRBV6-6 to TRBJ2-7, with TRBD1 matching 7 bases. CDR1 MNHNY and CDR2 SVGAGI come from the germline V gene (reference sequence). This CDR3 region has 15 residues. V was clipped by 0 bases and J by 5 bases; unmatched bases: 7. The CDR3 reads CASSYSPATGDEQYF. The CDR3 coding sequence is TGTGCCAGCAGTTACTCACCGGCCACAGGGGACGAGCAGTACTTC.

The genes are TRBV10-3 and TRBJ1-4, with D possibly TRBD1 on 5 matching bases. The CDR3 spans 17 residues. Looked up from germline, CDR1 is ENHRY and CDR2 is SYGVKD. Trimming removed 5 bases from V and 5 bases from J, with 21 bases in between. The CDR3 spells CAISSSVGGQQNEKLFF. CDR3 sequence (DNA): TGTGCCATCAGTTCTTCCGTAGGCGGACAACAGAATGAAAAACTGTTTTTT.

The chain links TRBV24-1 to TRBJ1-5; D ambiguous. V lost 6 bases and J lost 0, with 11 bases in between. Germline CDR1 reads KGHDR; CDR2 reads SFDVKD. The CDR3 covers 15 residues. The CDR3 sequence: CATSTTVHSNQPQHF. For the CDR3, the DNA is TGTGCCACCAGTACCACAGTCCATAGCAATCAGCCCCAGCATTTT.

This chain links TRBV5-1 with TRBJ2-5; TRBD2 matches at 7 bases. The CDR3 covers 15 residues. Germline V gene lookup returns CDR1 SGHRS and CDR2 YFSETQ. V trimming: 4 bases; J trimming: 0 bases; junction bases outside the gene matches: 6. CDR3 amino acids: CASSALLANQETQYF. CDR3 nucleotides: TGCGCCAGCAGCGCCCTACTAGCGAACCAAGAGACCCAGTACTTC.

The chain joins TRBV5-6 to TRBJ1-6; tentatively, D is TRBD1 (5 bases). V dropped 0 bases and J dropped 8 bases, with 9 bases sitting between them. The length of the CDR3 is 14 residues. CDR1 is SGHDT and CDR2 is YYEEEE in the germline V gene. CDR3 sequence: CASSLVRVDSPLHF. The CDR3 nucleotides read TGTGCCAGCAGCTTGGTCAGGGTAGATTCACCCCTCCACTTT.

This clone appeared a few times. The chain carries TRBV10-1 and TRBJ1-2; 8 bases line up with TRBD1. Germline-derived CDR1 and CDR2 are WNHNN and SYGVQD (reference sequence). V gave up 10 bases and J gave up 0 bases; unmatched junction bases: 4. The CDR3 sequence is 13 residues long. CDR3 sequence: CAIIQGANYGYTF. CDR3 in DNA: TGCGCCATAATACAGGGGGCTAACTATGGCTACACCTTC.

The rearrangement uses TRBV5-1 and TRBJ2-5, with D uncertain. The CDR3 totals 14 residues. The V and J ends lost 2 bases and 5 bases respectively, with 13 bases between them. The germline V gene has CDR1 SGHRS and CDR2 YFSETQ. This CDR3 reads CASSFSVPQETQYF. The CDR3 coding sequence is TGCGCCAGCAGCTTTTCAGTCCCGCAGGAGACCCAGTACTTC.

The rearrangement joins TRBV5-1 to TRBJ1-3; perhaps TRBD1 as D (5 bases). This CDR3 region has 17 residues. Trimming removed 6 bases from V and 0 bases from J, with 19 bases in between. From germline, CDR1 is SGHRS and CDR2 YFSETQ. The CDR3 here is CASTTRPLTGSGNTIYF. CDR3 bases: TGCGCCAGCACAACTCGTCCCCTTACAGGCTCTGGAAACACCATATATTTT.

V and J are TRBV15 and TRBJ2-1, with 7 bases lining up with TRBD1. The CDR3 is made up of 15 amino acids. CDR1 and CDR2 (germline): LNHNV, YYDKDF (reference sequence). Trimming at V came to 7 bases and at J to 4 bases, leaving 10 bases not matched to a gene. The CDR3 DNA follows: TGTGCCACCAACGAGAGACAGGGCACGTACAATGAGCAGTTCTTC. This codes for CATNERQGTYNEQFF.

This clone was observed a handful of times. J is TRBJ1-1 and V is TRBV7-9; no firm D call. With 1 base removed from V and 1 base from J, the gap between germline ends came to 7 bases. This CDR3 has 14 amino acids. Germline values: CDR1 SEHNR, CDR2 FQNEAQ (reference sequence). The CDR3 is CASSLVLWNTEAFF. CDR3 DNA: TGTGCCAGCAGCTTAGTCCTTTGGAACACTGAAGCTTTCTTT.

Only a few counts were recorded for this clone. V gene TRBV5-1 combines with J gene TRBJ2-7, with TRBD1 identical over 7 bases. Germline V lookup: CDR1 SGHRS, CDR2 YFSETQ. The CDR3 totals 17 residues. Losses at the gene ends were 0 bases for V and 0 bases for J; bases not matched to a gene: 9. The CDR3 is CASSLGQGNPLSYEQYF. CDR3 bases: TGCGCCAGCAGCTTGGGACAGGGAAACCCCCTCTCCTACGAGCAGTACTTC.